Given below is one T cell receptor (beta chain) in context. Its cognate antigen is unknown. The data were produced by immunoSEQ multiplex PCR, yet TCRdb's version contains in-frame clones alone and is incomplete. The sample lists around 20,000 clones; about 90% were seen once. This sample is drawn from a study of T cell repertoires and Cas9 in healthy adults. Turning to the study itself: SpCas9-reactive CD4 and CD8 T cells were characterized for potency, cytotoxicity and lineage.

The CDR3 runs 15 residues. With 4 bases removed from V and 7 bases from J, the gap between germline ends came to 17 bases. Germline assignment: CDR1 SGHRS and CDR2 YFSETQ. Study-wide results and caveats: SpCas9-reactive effector T cells were reportedly restrained in vitro by SpCas9-reactive regulatory T cells.

The clonotype comes from a human donor in good health. The sample consisted of CD4+ effector T cells (CD127+, CD25-, CD137-, CD154-) from PBMCs; culture status not recorded. The chain joins TRBV5-1 to TRBJ2-2; a possible D gene is TRBD2 (5 bases). The CDR3 bases are TGCGCCAGCAGCCGACACGGGGATGAGGGCGGGGAGCTGTTTTTT. Translation gives CASSRHGDEGGELFF.